The clone carrying this TCR beta chain was found a few times. Its antigen is still unknown. The entry originates in a study of identical twins. General study points: There was an excess of low generation probability in the out-of-frame alpha sequences that twins shared.

Healthy Caucasian donors formed the entire cohort. Each CDR3 protein is one row after TCRdb ran MiXCR on the 5' RACE reads. The data contain approximately 680,000 distinct CDR3 sequences, roughly 6.6% of them seen just once; the ten biggest clones take up about 1.6%. This sample also appeared in a second study, on yellow fever vaccine responses in identical twins.

Sample: PBMCs. This clonotype was sampled from a woman between 18 and 29 years old in good health.

The chain's CDR3 is CASSVGGGVNTEAFF. The CDR3 DNA follows: TGTGCCAGCAGCGTAGGTGGCGGAGTGAACACTGAAGCTTTCTTT. The rearrangement uses TRBV9 and TRBJ1-1; unclear D gene. Per the germline V gene, CDR1 is SGDLS and CDR2 is YYNGEE. V was pared by 0 bases and J by 0 bases, with 9 bases between. The CDR3 loop spans 15 amino acids. Full variable domain (outside the CDR3, taken from reference TRBV9 and TRBJ1-1): DSGVTQTPKHLITATGQRVTLRCSPRSGDLSVYWYQQSLDQGLQFLIQYYNGEERAKGNILERFSAQQFPDLHSELNLSSLELGDSALYFCASSVGGGVNTEAFFGQGTRLTVV.